The present T cell receptor (beta chain) was sequenced within a study of shared clonotypes between healthy human individuals. Profiled with immunoSEQ multiplex PCR; TCRdb holds only in-frame clones, not every one. The sample consists of around 2.1 million clones, about 93% of them appearing once. This CDR3 has 15 residues. J was trimmed by 5 bases and V by 5 bases; bases with no gene match: 11. Germline lookup yields CDR1 SEHNR and CDR2 FQNEAQ (reference sequence). Naive CD8 cells were CD45RO-negative, positively selected for CCR7, excluding terminally differentiated effector memory CD45RA+ cells. This clone was picked up one time.

The sequence was obtained from a man between 18 and 29 years old in good health. Some clones in this sample may be carry-over from other donors' samples. Material for sequencing was naive CD8+ T cells from PBMCs. This chain uses TRBV7-9 with TRBJ2-7; 8 positions agree with TRBD2. CDR3: CASSVFGRTSNEQYF. In DNA form, the CDR3 reads TGTGCCAGCAGCGTCTTCGGGAGGACTAGCAACGAGCAGTACTTC.